These 3 T cell receptor beta chains share one sample of origin, sequenced in a study of blood T cells in healthy people across ages. A sample-barcoded 5' primer and a J-beta primer mix were used in a second PCR of about 7 to 12 cycles. TCRdb used MiXCR to reprocess the 5' RACE reads, holding one entry per CDR3 protein. This sample has 1.5 million to 2 million distinct CDR3 sequences, with 28% found just once. Sequencing was carried out using blood. The source is a woman aged 25 to 39 in good health.

The rearrangement uses TRBV7-2 and TRBJ2-3; D unclear. CDR1 and CDR2 (germline): SGHTA, FQGNSA. The CDR3 covers 16 residues. V gave up 1 base and J gave up 2 bases, with 13 bases separating them. Here the CDR3 DNA reads TGTGCCAGCAGCTTAGTTATGGGGTCCCCCACAGATACGCAGTATTTT. Its protein is CASSLVMGSPTDTQYF.

This clonotype was counted a few times. The germline gene is not matched at one end of the junction; a read error may be the cause. The rearrangement joins TRBV12-3 or TRBV12-4 to TRBJ2-7; TRBD1 agrees at 8 bases. This CDR3 is 14 amino acids long. The chain's CDR3 is CASSFGQGVDERYF. CDR3 sequence (DNA): TGTGCCAGCAGTTTCGGACAGGGAGTAGACGAGCGGTACTTC.

The rearrangement joins TRBV5-1 to TRBJ2-1, with TRBD1 as a possible D gene (6 bases). Looked up from germline, CDR1 is SGHRS and CDR2 is YFSETQ. The CDR3 runs 15 residues. With 0 bases removed from V and 4 bases from J, the gap between germline ends came to 11 bases. CDR3 DNA: TGCGCCAGCAGCTTGGATCCAGGGGCGTACAATGAGCAGTTCTTC. Protein: CASSLDPGAYNEQFF.